This entry concerns a single TCR beta chain. Its cognate antigen is unknown. The CDR3 consists of 14 residues. Germline CDR1 and CDR2: SQVTM and ANQGSEA. The data stem from a study of monozygotic twins with inflammatory bowel disease. The study, taken as a whole, reports: The sharing of clonotypes with others was lower in IBD patients than in healthy twins, especially with disease activity.

TCRdb re-called the 5' RACE reads and catalogs CDR3 proteins one per entry, DNA excluded. The sample totals roughly 150,000 distinct CDR3 sequences; its top ten clones hold over 2.5%. Total RNA from whole blood was isolated with no T cell sorting. Sequencing was performed on blood. The source is a human donor with ulcerative colitis or Crohn's disease, or a healthy co-twin of an affected twin (not recorded which). The chain uses TRBV29-1 and TRBJ2-1; the TCRdb D gene call, TRBD2, has no DNA to confirm it. This chain's CDR3 is CSVAGLGEYNEQFF.